These T cell receptor beta chains were read from a single sample in a study of T-cell memory formation after mild COVID-19. TCRdb recomputed calls from the 5' RACE reads with MiXCR, one row per CDR3 protein. The sample consists of fewer than 700,000 distinct CDR3 sequences, 18% of them appearing once. The sample taken for sequencing was PBMCs or a T cell subset sorted from them (not recorded which). These receptors were obtained from an adult woman who had mild COVID-19 (a few samples of this study predate the infection). Cell type and time point are not known. CDR3s include the opening cysteine and the closing phenylalanine or tryptophan. A D gene is named only where the DNA matches it firmly.

CDR3	J	V	D
CSAIVRRTPEQYF	TRBJ2-7	TRBV20-1	-
CASSFMQGRINEKLFF	TRBJ1-4	TRBV7-6	-
CASRGQGRGELFF	TRBJ2-2	TRBV6-5	TRBD1
CASSLLGTATDTQYF	TRBJ2-3	TRBV3-1	TRBD1
CASSYTGRYTF	TRBJ1-2	TRBV3-1	-
CALGRGSYNEQFF	TRBJ2-1	TRBV30	TRBD2
CASSLPPGLAGGPIEQYF	TRBJ2-7	TRBV12-3/TRBV12-4	TRBD2
CASSVAGDPYEQYF	TRBJ2-7	TRBV9	-
CASSYPDRPYGYTF	TRBJ1-2	TRBV12-3/TRBV12-4	-
CASSYSDRVSQPQHF	TRBJ1-5	TRBV6-6	TRBD1
CASSVTSGTGGPPGELFF	TRBJ2-2	TRBV25-1	TRBD1
CSARGPESRGGAYNEQFF	TRBJ2-1	TRBV20-1	-
CSVEVGQGASYEQYF	TRBJ2-7	TRBV29-1	TRBD1
CASSPGLAGSNEQFF	TRBJ2-1	TRBV5-1	TRBD2
CASSKFQETQYF	TRBJ2-5	TRBV9	-
CSARIQGHNNSPLHF	TRBJ1-6	TRBV20-1	-
CASSHNAAQYF	TRBJ2-5	TRBV7-2	-
CASSHLGGGTNTEAFF	TRBJ1-1	TRBV4-1	-